What follows are 10 T cell receptor beta chains derived from one specimen sequenced in a study of blood T cell repertoires in COVID-19. This table comes from immunoSEQ multiplex PCR, and its TCRdb copy is limited to in-frame clones, with some not included. This sample carries under 70,000 clones, around nine tenths of them seen once, and the ten largest clones take approximately 3.9%. The sequenced sample was peripheral blood. The receptor source for this set is a man aged 45-65 years with acute or convalescent COVID-19.

J is TRBJ2-2 and V is TRBV5-1; 7 nucleotides line up with TRBD2. V shed 0 bases and J 2 bases; nucleotides not matched to a gene: 4. CDR3 length: 16 amino acids. The germline gives CDR1 SGHRS, CDR2 YFSETQ. The CDR3 region has the DNA TGCGCCAGCAGCTTGGAAAGCGGGATCAACACCGGGGAGCTGTTTTTT. It is translated as CASSLESGINTGELFF.

V usage is TRBV19 and J usage is TRBJ1-1; 8 nucleotides line up with TRBD1. Germline-derived CDR1 and CDR2 are LNHDA and SQIVND (reference sequence). V lost 5 bases, J lost 1 base, and 6 bases stayed unmatched. This CDR3 comprises 15 residues. The CDR3 DNA sequence: TGTGCCAGTAGTTCCGAGGGACAGGCGAACACTGAAGCTTTCTTT. Encoded protein: CASSSEGQANTEAFF.

DNA for the CDR3: TGTGCCAGCAGTCTAAGGGGACAGATAACCTATAATTCACCCCTCCACTTT. Its translation is CASSLRGQITYNSPLHF. This rearrangement joins TRBV28 to TRBJ1-6; 7 nucleotides align to TRBD1. The CDR3 is 17 residues long. V lost 5 bases and J lost 2; bases outside the gene matches: 9. The germline V gene has CDR1 MDHEN and CDR2 SYDVKM.

The V and J genes are TRBV19 and TRBJ2-6, with 8 bases matching TRBD1. Germline CDR1 is LNHDA and CDR2 is SQIVND (reference sequence). The V gene end was trimmed by 5 bases and the J gene end by 0 bases; junction bases not matched to a gene: 6. This CDR3 comprises 17 residues. The CDR3 reads CASSGPDRVSGANVLTF. The DNA for the CDR3 is TGTGCCAGTAGTGGCCCGGACAGGGTCTCTGGGGCCAACGTCCTGACTTTC.

In its sample, this clone was seen once. The J gene is TRBJ2-7, the V gene TRBV28; D perhaps matches TRBD1 (6 bases). CDR3 size: 15 residues. CDR1 MDHEN and CDR2 SYDVKM come from the germline V gene. Trimming took off 4 bases at V and 5 bases at J, with 18 bases between the two ends. The CDR3 is CASSSIQGTPDEQYF. The CDR3 DNA sequence: TGTGCCAGCAGTTCCATTCAGGGGACCCCGGACGAGCAGTACTTC.

The chain uses TRBV7-9 and TRBJ2-5; no clear D gene. With 5 bases removed from V and 5 bases from J, the gap between germline ends came to 9 bases. The CDR3 sequence is 12 residues long. CDR1 and CDR2 from the germline V gene are SEHNR and FQNEAQ (reference sequence). In nucleotides, the CDR3 is TGTGCCAGCAGCCCCCATCGGGAGACCCAGTACTTC. Protein product: CASSPHRETQYF. The complete variable domain, with remaining parts taken from reference TRBV7-9 and TRBJ2-5, reads DTGVSQNPRHKITKRGQNVTFRCDPISEHNRLYWYRQTLGQGPEFLTYFQNEAQLEKSRLLSDRFSAERPKGSFSTLEIQRTEQGDSAMYLCASSPHRETQYFGPGTRLLVL.

V and J are TRBV5-1 and TRBJ2-7; 7 bases match TRBD1. V was pared by 2 bases and J by 2 bases, with 7 bases of the junction left unmatched. Germline values: CDR1 SGHRS, CDR2 YFSETQ. This CDR3 is built from 15 residues. CDR3 protein: CASSFRRGTPYEQYF. CDR3 bases: TGCGCCAGCAGCTTTCGCAGGGGGACCCCCTACGAGCAGTACTTC.

The CDR3 DNA follows: TGTGCCAGCAGCCAGGTGGCCGGGGGCACTGAAGCTTTCTTT. Encoded protein: CASSQVAGGTEAFF. The gene calls are TRBV4-2 and TRBJ1-1, with D possibly TRBD1 on 5 matching bases. Germline CDR1 and CDR2: LGHNA and YNFKEQ. Deletions cut 3 bases from V and 4 bases from J, with 12 bases between. The CDR3 loop spans 14 amino acids.

The chain joins TRBV21-1 to TRBJ1-2. TRBV21-1 represents a pseudogene. The CDR3 runs to 17 residues. The CDR3 coding sequence is TGTGCCAGCAGCCCTAGAGGCGGCGGCGGCGGGAACTATGGCTACACCTTC. It translates to CASSPRGGGGGNYGYTF.

This clone was counted between two and nine times. The rearrangement uses TRBV7-9 and TRBJ2-6; maybe TRBD2 (5 bases). The CDR3 sequence is 17 residues long. Germline loops: CDR1 SEHNR, CDR2 FQNEAQ (reference sequence). Trimming took off 5 bases at V and 0 bases at J, with 14 bases between the two ends. The CDR3 here is CASSPPAEGSGANVLTF. CDR3 DNA: TGTGCCAGCAGCCCCCCCGCCGAGGGCTCTGGGGCCAACGTCCTGACTTTC.